This record looks at one TCR beta chain sequence and its context. Its antigen is not known. The data derive from a study of a mutant IDH1 vaccine in newly diagnosed glioma. The time point is: week 5, during vaccination. Doses consisted of 300 ug of mutant IDH1 20-mer peptide each, paired with topical imiquimod. Here immunoSEQ multiplex PCR was the method, and the copy in TCRdb shows in-frame clones only, minus some. The sample lists roughly 39,000 clones; more than 75% were seen once. This specimen was PBMCs, taken from a glioma patient whose treatment included an IDH1 peptide vaccine. The source of this sequence is a man aged 40-55 years with glioma.

The CDR3 DNA is TGCAGCGTTGAATTTGGGGGGTCCCCCTACGAGCAGTACTTC. Amino acid sequence: CSVEFGGSPYEQYF. This chain links TRBV29-1 with TRBJ2-7; a possible D gene is TRBD2 (6 bases). This CDR3 spans 14 amino acids. The ends were cut back, 2 bases at V and 2 bases at J, with 13 bases in the middle. Per the germline V gene, CDR1 is SQVTM and CDR2 is ANQGSEA.